The clone carrying this T cell receptor beta chain was recorded only once. What it recognizes is unknown. This sample is part of a study of CD4+ T cells in melanoma. Study-wide results and caveats: In melanoma, neoantigen-specific CD4+ T cells reportedly differed in differentiation state.

Profiled with immunoSEQ multiplex PCR; TCRdb holds only in-frame clones, not every one. The table has fewer than 20,000 clones, around four fifths seen once. The CDR3 sequence is 14 residues long. The J segment lost 2 bases and the V segment lost 2 bases, leaving 3 bases of the junction unmatched. Germline lookup yields CDR1 GTSNPN and CDR2 SVGIG (reference sequence). Sequenced material: cells from a culture (not recorded whether cultured in vitro). The chain couples TRBV30 to TRBJ1-5; 7 bases map to TRBD1. The origin of this receptor is a human donor with melanoma. The CDR3 protein is CAWSWTGGNQPQHF. The CDR3 DNA sequence: TGTGCCTGGAGTTGGACAGGCGGCAATCAGCCCCAGCATTTT.